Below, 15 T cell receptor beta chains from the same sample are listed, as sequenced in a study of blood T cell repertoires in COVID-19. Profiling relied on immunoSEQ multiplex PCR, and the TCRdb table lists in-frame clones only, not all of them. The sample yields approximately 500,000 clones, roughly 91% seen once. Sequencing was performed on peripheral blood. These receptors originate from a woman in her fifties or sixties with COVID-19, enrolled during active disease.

CDR3 amino acids: CASSSSVGTHREGGYTF. The DNA of the CDR3 is TGTGCCAGCAGCTCTTCCGTAGGAACCCACAGGGAAGGTGGCTACACCTTC. The V gene is TRBV5-5, the J gene TRBJ1-2, with TRBD1 as a possible D gene (6 bases). Germline CDR1 reads SGHKS; CDR2 reads YYEKEE (reference sequence). This CDR3 spans 17 amino acids. V lost 3 bases to trimming and J lost 7 bases, with 25 bases between them.

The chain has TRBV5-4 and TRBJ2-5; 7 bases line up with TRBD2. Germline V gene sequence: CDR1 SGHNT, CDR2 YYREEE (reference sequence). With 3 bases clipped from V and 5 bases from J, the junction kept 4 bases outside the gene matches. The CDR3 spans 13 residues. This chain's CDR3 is CASSSPAGETQYF. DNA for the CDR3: TGTGCCAGCAGCTCGCCAGCGGGGGAGACCCAGTACTTC.

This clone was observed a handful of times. The CDR3 DNA reads as TGTGCCAGCAGTGAAGCGCCGGGGACAGATACGCAGTATTTT. Encoded protein: CASSEAPGTDTQYF. This sequence joins TRBV6-1 and TRBJ2-3; D might be TRBD2 (5 bases). Per germline, CDR1 MNHNS and CDR2 SASEGT. The V gene lost 0 bases and the J gene lost 3 bases, with 7 bases spanning the gap. The CDR3 consists of 14 residues.

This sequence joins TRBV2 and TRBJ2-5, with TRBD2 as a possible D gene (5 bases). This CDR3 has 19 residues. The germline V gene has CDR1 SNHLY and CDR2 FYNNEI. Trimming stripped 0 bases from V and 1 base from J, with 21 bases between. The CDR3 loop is CASSEALRDFYLSQETQYF. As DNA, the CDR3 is TGTGCCAGCAGTGAAGCGCTTCGGGATTTTTACTTGTCCCAAGAGACCCAGTACTTC.

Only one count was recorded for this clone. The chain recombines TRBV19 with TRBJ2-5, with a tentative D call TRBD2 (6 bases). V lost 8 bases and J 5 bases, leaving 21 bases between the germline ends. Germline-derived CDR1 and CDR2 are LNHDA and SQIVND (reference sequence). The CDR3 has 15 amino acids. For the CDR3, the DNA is TGTGCCAGTTCCTCCGGAGGGTTACCTGGGGAGACCCAGTACTTC. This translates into CASSSGGLPGETQYF.

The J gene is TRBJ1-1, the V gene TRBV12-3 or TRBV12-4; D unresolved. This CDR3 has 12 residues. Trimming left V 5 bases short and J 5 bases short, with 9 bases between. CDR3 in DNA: TGTGCCAGCAGTCTCATACTTACTGAAGCTTTCTTT. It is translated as CASSLILTEAFF.

The CDR3 sequence is CASRRDRGSPEQYF. CDR3 coding DNA: TGTGCCAGCAGACGCGACAGGGGGAGTCCCGAGCAGTACTTC. The chain employs TRBV6-6 and TRBJ2-7, with 9 bases identical to TRBD1. CDR3 length: 14 amino acids. J was trimmed by 6 bases and V by 6 bases; bases with no gene match: 9. CDR1 MNHNY and CDR2 SVGAGI come from the germline V gene (reference sequence).

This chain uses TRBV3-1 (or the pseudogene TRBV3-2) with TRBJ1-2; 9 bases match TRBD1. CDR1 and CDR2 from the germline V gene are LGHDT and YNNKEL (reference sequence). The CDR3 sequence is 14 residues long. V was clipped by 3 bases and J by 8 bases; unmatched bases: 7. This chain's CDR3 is CASSQRQGVDGYTF. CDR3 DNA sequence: TGTGCCAGCAGCCAGAGACAGGGGGTTGACGGCTACACCTTC.

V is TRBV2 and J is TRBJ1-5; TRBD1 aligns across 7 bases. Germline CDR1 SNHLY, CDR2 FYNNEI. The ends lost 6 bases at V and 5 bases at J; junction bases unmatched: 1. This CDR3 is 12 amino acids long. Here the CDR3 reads CASSQGDQPQHF. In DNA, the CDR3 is TGTGCCAGCAGCCAGGGGGATCAGCCCCAGCATTTT. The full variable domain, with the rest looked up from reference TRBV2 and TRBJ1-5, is EPEVTQTPSHQVTQMGQEVILRCVPISNHLYFYWYRQILGQKVEFLVSFYNNEISEKSEIFDDQFSVERPDGSNFTLKIRSTKLEDSAMYFCASSQGDQPQHFGDGTRLSIL.

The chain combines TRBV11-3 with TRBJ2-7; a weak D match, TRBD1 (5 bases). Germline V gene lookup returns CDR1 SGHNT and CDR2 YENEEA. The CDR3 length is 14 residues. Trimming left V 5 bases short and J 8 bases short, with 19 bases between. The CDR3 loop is CASSPGQGRSKQYF. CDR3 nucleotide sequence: TGTGCCAGCAGCCCCGGGCAGGGAAGGTCGAAGCAGTACTTC.

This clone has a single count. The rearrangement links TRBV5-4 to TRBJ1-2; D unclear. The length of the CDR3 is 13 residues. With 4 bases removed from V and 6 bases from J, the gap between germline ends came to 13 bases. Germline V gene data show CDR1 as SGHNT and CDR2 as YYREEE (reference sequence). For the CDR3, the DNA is TGTGCCAGCAGCCCCCCCGTCCCTGATGGCTACACCTTC. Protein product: CASSPPVPDGYTF.

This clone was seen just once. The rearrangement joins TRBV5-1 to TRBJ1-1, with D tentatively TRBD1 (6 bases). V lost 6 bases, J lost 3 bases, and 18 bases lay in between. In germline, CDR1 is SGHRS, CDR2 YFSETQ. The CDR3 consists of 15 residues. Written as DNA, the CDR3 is TGCGCCAGCACCATGGGGGCAGGGTACGACACTGAAGCTTTCTTT. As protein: CASTMGAGYDTEAFF.

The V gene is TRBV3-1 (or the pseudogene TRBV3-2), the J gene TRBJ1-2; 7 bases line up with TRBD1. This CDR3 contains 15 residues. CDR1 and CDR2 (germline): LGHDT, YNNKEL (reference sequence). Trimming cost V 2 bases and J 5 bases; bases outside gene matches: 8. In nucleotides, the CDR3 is TGTGCCAGCAGCCAATCGTGGGACAGCAATTATGGCTACACCTTC. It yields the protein CASSQSWDSNYGYTF.

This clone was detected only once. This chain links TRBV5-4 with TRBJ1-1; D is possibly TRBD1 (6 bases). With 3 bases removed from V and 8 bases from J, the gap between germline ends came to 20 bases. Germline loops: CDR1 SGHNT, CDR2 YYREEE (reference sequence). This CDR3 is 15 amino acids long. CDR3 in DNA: TGTGCCAGCAGCTCCAAAGTGCCCAACAGGGAAGAAGCTTTCTTT. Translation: CASSSKVPNREEAFF.

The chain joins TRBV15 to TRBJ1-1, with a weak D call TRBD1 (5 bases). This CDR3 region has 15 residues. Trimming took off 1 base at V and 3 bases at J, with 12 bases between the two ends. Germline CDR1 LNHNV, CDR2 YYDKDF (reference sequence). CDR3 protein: CATSRAVEGDTEAFF. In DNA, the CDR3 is TGTGCCACCAGCAGAGCAGTTGAAGGGGACACTGAAGCTTTCTTT. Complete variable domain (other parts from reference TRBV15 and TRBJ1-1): DAMVIQNPRYQVTQFGKPVTLSCSQTLNHNVMYWYQQKSSQAPKLLFHYYDKDFNNEADTPDNFQSRRPNTSFCFLDIRSPGLGDTAMYLCATSRAVEGDTEAFFGQGTRLTVV.